These 32 T cell receptor beta chains were all obtained from the same sample, sequenced in a study of cytomegalovirus exposure and HLA in healthy donors. Primers: 60 Vbeta forward and 13 Jbeta reverse. Generated by immunoSEQ multiplex PCR, the TCRdb table keeps only in-frame clones and is missing some. Here the sample spans some 67,000 clones, over 70% being singletons. Sequencing input: PBMCs. Source of these receptors: a man in his sixties in good health and CMV-seropositive.

V usage is TRBV2 and J usage is TRBJ2-3, with a tentative D call TRBD2 (5 bases). The CDR3 sequence is 15 residues long. The germline V gene has CDR1 SNHLY and CDR2 FYNNEI. Trimming cost V 2 bases and J 10 bases, with 19 bases left between them. CDR3 protein: CASSETRDFPYAQYF. DNA for the CDR3: TGTGCCAGCAGTGAAACTAGAGATTTCCCATACGCGCAGTATTTT.

This clone was seen a single time. V usage is TRBV7-2 and J usage is TRBJ2-6; 8 bases line up with TRBD1. The CDR3 consists of 17 residues. V trimming: 4 bases; J trimming: 2 bases; junction bases outside the gene matches: 7. The germline V gene has CDR1 SGHTA and CDR2 FQGNSA. The CDR3 sequence: CASSSRDRNTGANVLTF. The CDR3 DNA is TGTGCCAGCAGCTCCCGGGACAGGAACACTGGGGCCAACGTCCTGACTTTC.

The chain couples TRBV5-1 to TRBJ2-4; D remains ambiguous. CDR1 and CDR2 (germline): SGHRS, YFSETQ. Trimming took off 0 bases at V and 2 bases at J, with 15 bases between the two ends. This CDR3 region has 17 residues. Written as DNA, the CDR3 is TGCGCCAGCAGCTTGGGGGCAGGTCGCCAGTCCAAAAACATTCAGTACTTC. The encoded protein is CASSLGAGRQSKNIQYF.

The V gene is TRBV29-1, the J gene TRBJ2-7; TRBD1 matches 11 bases. The CDR3 length is 15 residues. The trim removed 0 bases at V and 0 bases at J, leaving 1 base unmatched. Germline CDR1 and CDR2: SQVTM and ANQGSEA. CDR3 sequence reads: CSVEDGTGGSYEQYF. DNA of the CDR3: TGCAGCGTTGAAGATGGGACAGGGGGCTCCTACGAGCAGTACTTC.

CDR3 region: CASSSNGGSSYNEQFF. For the CDR3, the DNA is TGTGCCAGCAGTTCTAATGGCGGGAGCTCCTACAATGAGCAGTTCTTC. The J gene is TRBJ2-1, the V gene TRBV6-5; 7 bases are shared with TRBD2. Germline CDR1 MNHEY, CDR2 SVGAGI. The CDR3 is 16 amino acids. Trimming at V came to 4 bases and at J to 0 bases, leaving 6 bases not matched to a gene.

This rearrangement joins TRBV7-9 to TRBJ2-3; D possibly corresponds to TRBD1 (6 bases). The germline CDR1 and CDR2 sequences are SEHNR and FQNEAQ (reference sequence). The CDR3 consists of 15 residues. V was shortened by 5 bases and J by 0 bases, with 12 bases between the two germline ends. CDR3 coding DNA: TGTGCCAGCAGCCCGGGACAAATGAGCACAGATACGCAGTATTTT. It translates to CASSPGQMSTDTQYF.

The chain combines TRBV29-1 with TRBJ2-3; perhaps TRBD2 as D (6 bases). The CDR3 is 13 amino acids. Trimming cost V 5 bases and J 6 bases, with 15 bases left between them. CDR1 is SQVTM, CDR2 ANQGSEA, per germline. The chain's CDR3 is CSVRPSTRDTQYF. In DNA form, the CDR3 reads TGCAGCGTTCGGCCCTCGACTAGGGATACGCAGTATTTT.

The chain joins TRBV2 to TRBJ2-7, with D unclear. V was trimmed by 6 bases and J by 1 base, leaving 10 bases between them. CDR3 length: 13 residues. Germline V gives CDR1 SNHLY, CDR2 FYNNEI. The DNA for the CDR3 is TGTGCCAGCAGCCAGACAAGATCCTACGAGCAGTACTTC. Its translation: CASSQTRSYEQYF. The full variable domain, completed using reference TRBV2 and TRBJ2-7, is EPEVTQTPSHQVTQMGQEVILRCVPISNHLYFYWYRQILGQKVEFLVSFYNNEISEKSEIFDDQFSVERPDGSNFTLKIRSTKLEDSAMYFCASSQTRSYEQYFGPGTRLTVT.

The chain joins TRBV19 to TRBJ2-4; 8 positions agree with TRBD2. V dropped 7 bases and J dropped 4; count of bases not matched to a gene: 9. The length of the CDR3 is 15 residues. The germline V gene encodes CDR1 LNHDA and CDR2 SQIVND (reference sequence). CDR3 in amino acids: CASTTPGGKKNIQYF. CDR3 in DNA: TGTGCCAGTACCACCCCGGGAGGGAAGAAAAACATTCAGTACTTC.

The chain has TRBV7-9 and TRBJ2-1; 10 positions match TRBD2. V shed 1 base, J shed 5 bases, and the junction held 2 bases outside the gene matches. Germline lookup yields CDR1 SEHNR and CDR2 FQNEAQ (reference sequence). The CDR3 loop spans 15 amino acids. The CDR3: CASSLGTSGNNEQFF. The CDR3 nucleotides are TGTGCCAGCAGCTTAGGGACTAGCGGAAACAATGAGCAGTTCTTC.

The chain has TRBV25-1 and TRBJ1-6, with D perhaps TRBD1 (6 bases). The germline gives CDR1 MGHDK, CDR2 SYGVNS. The V gene lost 8 bases and the J gene lost 9 bases, with 14 bases spanning the gap. The CDR3 has 13 residues. For the CDR3, the DNA is TGTGCCAGCCCCCGGACAGACCTTTCACCCCTCCACTTT. Residues: CASPRTDLSPLHF.

This chain uses TRBV27 with TRBJ2-4, with D hard to call. Looked up from germline, CDR1 is MNHEY and CDR2 is SMNVEV (reference sequence). This CDR3 is built from 14 residues. Trimming removed 6 bases at V and 0 bases at J, with 9 bases between. The CDR3 is CASSSLLAKNIQYF. The CDR3 DNA sequence: TGTGCCAGCAGCTCTCTTTTAGCCAAAAACATTCAGTACTTC.

V gene TRBV6-1 combines with J gene TRBJ2-2; 11 bases fit TRBD2. The CDR3 is made up of 17 amino acids. Germline-derived CDR1 and CDR2 are MNHNS and SASEGT. The trim removed 4 bases at V and 3 bases at J, leaving 7 bases unmatched. The CDR3 loop is CASSALAGGGYTGELFF. The CDR3 coding sequence is TGTGCCAGCAGTGCCCTAGCGGGAGGAGGTTACACCGGGGAGCTGTTTTTT.

V gene TRBV7-8 combines with J gene TRBJ2-1, with a possible D match to TRBD2 (5 bases). V lost 3 bases and J lost 5, with 14 bases in between. Germline CDR1 is SGHVS and CDR2 is FQNEAQ. The CDR3 covers 15 residues. CDR3 DNA: TGTGCCAGCAGCTTTGAGAGACTACCGAACAATGAGCAGTTCTTC. This gives the protein CASSFERLPNNEQFF.

The V and J genes are TRBV11-3 and TRBJ2-6; possibly TRBD1 for D (6 bases). This CDR3 comprises 19 residues. Per the germline V gene, CDR1 is SGHNT and CDR2 is YENEEA. With 5 bases removed from V and 0 bases from J, the gap between germline ends came to 20 bases. Here the CDR3 reads CASSKGNTGLLSGANVLTF. CDR3 sequence (DNA): TGTGCCAGCAGCAAGGGCAATACAGGGCTGCTCTCTGGGGCCAACGTCCTGACTTTC.

V gene TRBV11-2 combines with J gene TRBJ2-1; D gene unclear. This CDR3 has 16 amino acids. Per germline, CDR1 SGHAT and CDR2 FQNNGV. V was pared by 5 bases and J by 0 bases, with 14 bases between. CDR3 in DNA: TGTGCCAGCAGCCCGGCGGTCCTAGGCTCCTACAATGAGCAGTTCTTC. It is translated as CASSPAVLGSYNEQFF.

This chain joins TRBV29-1 and TRBJ1-1; 11 nucleotides line up with TRBD1. From germline, CDR1 is SQVTM and CDR2 ANQGSEA. The CDR3 loop spans 13 amino acids. V trimming: 7 bases; J trimming: 7 bases; junction bases outside the gene matches: 8. The CDR3 protein is CSATGQGVVEAFF. In DNA, the CDR3 is TGCAGCGCCACGGGACAGGGGGTCGTTGAAGCTTTCTTT.

The rearrangement joins TRBV27 to TRBJ1-5; D ambiguous. Between the trimmed V and J ends, which lost 3 bases and 0 bases, there was a span of 3 bases. Germline CDR1 reads MNHEY; CDR2 reads SMNVEV (reference sequence). This CDR3 region has 13 residues. In nucleotides, the CDR3 is TGTGCCAGCAGTTTCAATAGCAATCAGCCCCAGCATTTT. This codes for CASSFNSNQPQHF.

V gene TRBV7-9 combines with J gene TRBJ1-2, with 11 nucleotides matching TRBD1. V lost 5 bases, J lost 2 bases, and 4 bases stayed unmatched. Germline V lookup: CDR1 SEHNR, CDR2 FQNEAQ (reference sequence). This CDR3 spans 15 amino acids. CDR3: CASSVRDRGNYGYTF. The CDR3 DNA reads TGTGCCAGCAGCGTGAGGGACAGGGGGAACTATGGCTACACCTTC.

This chain connects TRBV4-1 to TRBJ1-2; TRBD1 agrees at 9 bases. With 0 bases clipped from V and 7 bases from J, the junction kept 15 bases outside the gene matches. The CDR3 is 18 residues long. Germline CDR1 MGHRA, CDR2 YSYEKL. CDR3 in amino acids: CASSQDRVTGTGYLGYTF. For the CDR3, the DNA is TGCGCCAGCAGCCAAGATAGGGTTACCGGGACAGGGTATCTTGGCTACACCTTC.

This chain joins TRBV23-1 and TRBJ2-7, with 9 bases identical to TRBD1. TRBV23-1 is flagged as an ORF with uncertain function. This CDR3 comprises 15 residues. V gave up 6 bases and J gave up 0 bases; unmatched junction bases: 6. In nucleotides, the CDR3 is TGCGCCAGCAGGTTTGGACAGGGGCTCTCCTACGAGCAGTACTTC. Translated: CASRFGQGLSYEQYF.

CDR3 in DNA: TGTGCCAGCAGCCGAACTAGTAATTTAAATGAAAAACTGTTTTTT. Residues: CASSRTSNLNEKLFF. The chain uses TRBV7-9 and TRBJ1-4; D unresolved. This CDR3 has 15 residues. The germline V gene encodes CDR1 SEHNR and CDR2 FQNEAQ (reference sequence). Deletions cut 5 bases from V and 5 bases from J, with 15 bases between.

This clone was seen more than once but under ten times. This chain connects TRBV11-3 to TRBJ2-5; 8 bases are a match to TRBD2. The ends lost 5 bases at V and 3 bases at J; junction bases unmatched: 5. This CDR3 spans 14 amino acids. Per the germline V gene, CDR1 is SGHNT and CDR2 is YENEEA. The CDR3 region is CASSPISGKETQYF. The CDR3 DNA reads TGTGCCAGCAGCCCAATTAGCGGGAAAGAGACCCAGTACTTC.

This clone was picked up a small number of times. The chain employs TRBV11-3 and TRBJ2-1; D is unclear. The CDR3 has 15 amino acids. The V and J ends lost 0 bases and 5 bases respectively, with 11 bases between them. Germline CDR1 and CDR2: SGHNT and YENEEA. CDR3 loop: CASSLDLGSHNEQFF. CDR3 in DNA: TGTGCCAGCAGCTTAGATCTTGGTAGCCACAATGAGCAGTTCTTC.

The genes are TRBV6-1 and TRBJ1-4; TRBD1 might be the D (6 bases). This CDR3 has 13 amino acids. V gave up 0 bases and J gave up 10 bases, with 9 bases separating them. Germline V CDR1 and CDR2: MNHNS, SASEGT. In DNA, the CDR3 is TGTGCCAGCAGTGAAGCGAGGGGGGGAAAACTGTTTTTT. It encodes CASSEARGGKLFF.

The rearrangement links TRBV27 to TRBJ2-5; possible D gene TRBD1, 7 bases. The closer fit of TRBJ2-7 to the DNA end suggests the J call may be wrong. Germline assignment: CDR1 MNHEY and CDR2 SMNVEV (reference sequence). This CDR3 is built from 16 residues. In DNA, the CDR3 is TGTGCCAGCAGTCCCCAGGGGGGAAGGAGCTCCTACGAGCAGTACTTC. This gives the protein CASSPQGGRSSYEQYF.

V usage is TRBV6-5 and J usage is TRBJ2-7; 11 positions agree with TRBD1. V was clipped by 4 bases and J by 3 bases; unmatched bases: 5. CDR3 length: 15 residues. Looked up from germline, CDR1 is MNHEY and CDR2 is SVGAGI. The DNA of the CDR3 is TGTGCCAGCAGTTTTATCGGGACAGGGGGCTACGAGCAGTACTTC. Translating it yields CASSFIGTGGYEQYF.

There are a few counts of this clone. The rearrangement joins TRBV9 to TRBJ1-1, with D unresolved. V gave up 0 bases and J gave up 4 bases, with 13 bases separating them. Germline-derived CDR1 and CDR2 are SGDLS and YYNGEE. CDR3 length equals 15 residues. In DNA, the CDR3 is TGTGCCAGCAGCGTAGCTGGCACCCCGGGCACTGAAGCTTTCTTT. Amino acids: CASSVAGTPGTEAFF.

This chain uses TRBV4-1 with TRBJ1-1; D unclear. The CDR3 length is 17 residues. The germline CDR1 and CDR2 sequences are MGHRA and YSYEKL. V lost 4 bases to trimming and J lost 0 bases, with 18 bases between them. In DNA form, the CDR3 reads TGCGCCAGCAGCCCACTCCGGACCCGGAGGGTGAACACTGAAGCTTTCTTT. Translating gives CASSPLRTRRVNTEAFF.

The rearrangement uses TRBV7-2 and TRBJ1-5; D remains unclear. The CDR3 sequence is 12 residues long. Germline V gene data show CDR1 as SGHTA and CDR2 as FQGNSA. Trimming left V 3 bases short and J 6 bases short, with 6 bases between. Here the CDR3 reads CASSFGAQPQHF. In nucleotides, the CDR3 is TGTGCCAGCAGCTTCGGTGCTCAGCCCCAGCATTTT.

The chain links TRBV27 to TRBJ1-2; weak D call: TRBD1 (5 bases). Trimming removed 4 bases at V and 4 bases at J, with 19 bases between. The germline V gene encodes CDR1 MNHEY and CDR2 SMNVEV (reference sequence). The CDR3 has 16 amino acids. For the CDR3, the DNA is TGTGCCAGCAGTTCGCAAACTGTCTTGGGGGGCTATGGCTACACCTTC. This gives the protein CASSSQTVLGGYGYTF.

This chain connects TRBV5-6 to TRBJ1-2, with 10 bases matching TRBD1. Unmatched junction bases numbered 7, after V lost 0 bases and J lost 2 bases. Germline CDR1 and CDR2: SGHDT and YYEEEE. The CDR3 loop spans 17 amino acids. The CDR3 bases are TGTGCCAGCAGCTTGGTTCCGACAGGGGGCTCAAACTATGGCTACACCTTC. Its protein is CASSLVPTGGSNYGYTF. The whole variable domain, filled in from reference TRBV5-6 and TRBJ1-2, reads DAGVTQSPTHLIKTRGQQVTLRCSPKSGHDTVSWYQQALGQGPQFIFQYYEEEERQRGNFPDRFSGHQFPNYSSELNVNALLLGDSALYLCASSLVPTGGSNYGYTFGSGTRLTVV.